This T cell receptor beta chain was profiled in a study of shared T cell receptors in the human thymus. Trimming cost V 6 bases and J 4 bases, with 21 bases left between them. The CDR3 consists of 16 residues. From germline, CDR1 is MDHEN and CDR2 SYDVKM. Notes on this clone: Other DNA sequences in the same sample also yield this CDR3.

TCRdb keeps only in-frame clones here, not all; method: immunoSEQ multiplex PCR. The sample includes over 650,000 clones, about 89% of them seen just once. This same sample was also part of a study on human thymus T cells. That source reports: The donor group consisted of healthy Finnish infants who were having corrective surgery for congenital heart defects. It was from resections taken during corrective heart surgery that the thymus tissue came. Within thymic and blood repertoires, V and J gene usage appeared to be biased. Related work showed strongly overlapping thymic repertoires across unrelated individuals.

The receptor's source is a boy in the first two years of life with a congenital heart defect. Source material: thymocytes. V usage is TRBV28 and J usage is TRBJ1-2; D gene ambiguous. CDR3 in amino acids: CASRASTADSFYGYTF. CDR3 coding DNA: TGTGCCAGCAGAGCCTCCACTGCGGATAGTTTCTATGGCTACACCTTC.